A single sample is the source of the 6 T cell receptor beta chains below, sequenced in a study of T cell responses to AZD1222 COVID-19 vaccine. The table came from immunoSEQ multiplex PCR; TCRdb's copy has only in-frame clones and leaves some out. Counted here are about 93,000 clones, around 92% occurring once; the ten biggest clones make up about 2.7%. This sample comprised peripheral blood, obtained on day 0 of MenACWY control vaccination. Receptors originate from an adult in good health.

This rearrangement joins TRBV4-3 to TRBJ2-2; 9 bases map to TRBD1. The CDR3 spans 15 residues. V shed 4 bases, J shed 5 bases, and the junction held 5 bases outside the gene matches. CDR1 LGHNA and CDR2 YSLEER come from the germline V gene. CDR3 sequence: CASSLIGTGTGELFF. Written as DNA, the CDR3 is TGCGCCAGCAGCCTAATCGGGACAGGGACCGGGGAGCTGTTTTTT.

The gene calls are TRBV4-1 and TRBJ2-3; D uncertain. V dropped 1 base and J dropped 0 bases, with 14 bases sitting between them. CDR1 is MGHRA and CDR2 is YSYEKL in the germline V gene. The length of the CDR3 is 17 residues. The CDR3 region is CASSQGVRPPSTDTQYF. CDR3 DNA: TGCGCCAGCAGCCAAGGGGTCAGGCCCCCTAGCACAGATACGCAGTATTTT.

V is TRBV7-9 and J is TRBJ2-1; D call uncertain. The germline V gene encodes CDR1 SEHNR and CDR2 FQNEAQ (reference sequence). V was trimmed by 4 bases and J by 11 bases, leaving 15 bases between them. CDR3 size: 13 residues. DNA for the CDR3: TGTGCCAGCAGCTCGCCGGAACGCGGAAAGCAGTTCTTC. As protein: CASSSPERGKQFF. Variable domain in full (rest from reference TRBV7-9 and TRBJ2-1): DTGVSQNPRHKITKRGQNVTFRCDPISEHNRLYWYRQTLGQGPEFLTYFQNEAQLEKSRLLSDRFSAERPKGSFSTLEIQRTEQGDSAMYLCASSSPERGKQFFGPGTRLTVL.

This CDR3 reads CASSQVSGAGYTF. In nucleotides, the CDR3 is TGCGCCAGCAGCCAAGTGTCCGGGGCTGGCTACACCTTC. The chain couples TRBV4-3 to TRBJ1-2; D is perhaps TRBD1 (5 bases). The germline V gene has CDR1 LGHNA and CDR2 YSLEER. V was trimmed by 1 base and J by 7 bases, leaving 10 bases between them. The CDR3 is 13 amino acids.

The chain links TRBV4-2 to TRBJ2-2; no firm D call. Germline loops: CDR1 LGHNA, CDR2 YNFKEQ. V dropped 2 bases and J dropped 2 bases, with 12 bases sitting between them. CDR3 length: 16 residues. The CDR3 loop reads CASSQPDLPNTGELFF. The CDR3 nucleotides read TGTGCCAGCAGCCAACCCGACCTTCCCAACACCGGGGAGCTGTTTTTT.

V gene TRBV9 combines with J gene TRBJ1-4; no reliable D call. From germline, CDR1 is SGDLS and CDR2 YYNGEE. CDR3 size: 15 residues. Trimming cost V 0 bases and J 1 base, with 7 bases left between them. CDR3: CASSVGQLTNEKLFF. The CDR3 coding sequence is TGTGCCAGCAGCGTAGGGCAGCTAACTAATGAAAAACTGTTTTTT.